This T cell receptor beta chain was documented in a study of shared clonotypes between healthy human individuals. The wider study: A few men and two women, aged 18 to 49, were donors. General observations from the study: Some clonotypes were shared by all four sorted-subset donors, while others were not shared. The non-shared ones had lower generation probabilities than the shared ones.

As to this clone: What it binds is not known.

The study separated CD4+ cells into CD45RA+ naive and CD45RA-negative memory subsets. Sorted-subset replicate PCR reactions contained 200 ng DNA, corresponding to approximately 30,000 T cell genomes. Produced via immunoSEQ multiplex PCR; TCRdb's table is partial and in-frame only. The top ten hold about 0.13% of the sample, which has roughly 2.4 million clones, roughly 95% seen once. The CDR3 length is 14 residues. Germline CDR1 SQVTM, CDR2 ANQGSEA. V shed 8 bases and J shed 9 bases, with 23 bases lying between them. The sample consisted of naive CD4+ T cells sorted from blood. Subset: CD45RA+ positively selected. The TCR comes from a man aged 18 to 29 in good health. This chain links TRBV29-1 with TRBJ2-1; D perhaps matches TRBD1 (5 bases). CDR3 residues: CSSLTRGAGGEQFF. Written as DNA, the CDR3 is TGCAGCTCGCTCACCCGTGGGGCCGGTGGTGAGCAGTTCTTC.